These 13 T cell receptor beta chains came from one sample sequenced in a study of OX40 agonist ivuxolimab in advanced cancers. Clones were sequenced by immunoSEQ multiplex PCR, and TCRdb holds only the in-frame ones, with some missing. The repertoire holds tens of thousands of clones, with about 89% as singletons. Sequenced material: CD4+ or CD8+ T cells sorted from blood, taken in a trial of the OX40 agonist ivuxolimab. These receptors originate from an adult with an advanced solid tumor such as melanoma, head and neck, liver or kidney cancer.

The rearrangement uses TRBV9 and TRBJ2-5; the match to TRBD2 covers 9 bases. V lost 4 bases to trimming and J lost 5 bases; unmatched junction nucleotides: 12. Germline CDR1 is SGDLS and CDR2 is YYNGEE. The CDR3 totals 16 residues. As DNA, the CDR3 is TGTGCCAGCAGCTCCTCTAGCGGGGAACGCCACGAGACCCAGTACTTC. This gives the protein CASSSSSGERHETQYF.

The chain is built from TRBV7-9 and TRBJ2-7, with TRBD2 matching over 11 bases. The junction had 1 base not matched to a gene; V was cut back by 3 bases and J by 6 bases. CDR1 and CDR2 from the germline V gene are SEHNR and FQNEAQ (reference sequence). This CDR3 is 13 amino acids long. The CDR3 DNA is TGTGCCAGCAGCTTGGGACTAGCGGCCGAGCAGTACTTC. Amino acid sequence: CASSLGLAAEQYF.

This rearrangement joins TRBV27 to TRBJ2-1; D perhaps matches TRBD2 (5 bases). V gave up 3 bases and J gave up 7 bases, with 16 bases separating them. The CDR3 consists of 15 residues. CDR1 and CDR2 from the germline V gene are MNHEY and SMNVEV (reference sequence). CDR3 region: CASSFGGPNFNEQFF. In nucleotides, the CDR3 is TGTGCCAGCAGTTTCGGAGGCCCAAATTTTAATGAGCAGTTCTTC.

This chain connects TRBV6-6 to TRBJ2-7; D is unresolved. The CDR3 is 13 amino acids. Germline V CDR1 and CDR2: MNHNY, SVGAGI (reference sequence). The V and J ends lost 6 bases and 1 base respectively, with 10 bases between them. CDR3 region: CASRYTYSYEQYF. Here the CDR3 DNA reads TGTGCCAGCAGGTACACATATTCCTACGAGCAGTACTTC.

This clone was observed a single time. The rearrangement joins TRBV14 to TRBJ1-2; D is undetermined. Germline CDR1 and CDR2: SGHDN and FVKESK. This CDR3 has 13 amino acids. V was shortened by 3 bases and J by 4 bases, with 9 bases between the two germline ends. CDR3 protein: CASSQGTGYGYTF. CDR3 DNA sequence: TGTGCCAGCAGCCAGGGAACTGGCTATGGCTACACCTTC.

This clone was detected only once. V is TRBV28 and J is TRBJ1-5; D is unresolved. Trimming shortened V by 8 bases and J by 0 bases, and 8 bases separated the two germline ends. CDR1 MDHEN and CDR2 SYDVKM come from the germline V gene. This CDR3 is 13 amino acids long. The CDR3 DNA follows: TGTGCCAGCCGAGGATTTAGCAATCAGCCCCAGCATTTT. It specifies CASRGFSNQPQHF.

V and J are TRBV27 and TRBJ2-7, with D perhaps assigned TRBD1 or TRBD2 (5 bases each). In germline, CDR1 is MNHEY, CDR2 SMNVEV (reference sequence). V was trimmed by 0 bases and J by 4 bases, leaving 10 bases between them. CDR3 length: 14 amino acids. Here the CDR3 reads CASSLSSREYEQYF. The CDR3, as DNA: TGTGCCAGCAGTTTATCGTCCAGGGAGTACGAGCAGTACTTC.

The V call is TRBV5-8, the J call TRBJ1-2; no clear D gene. Germline V gene data show CDR1 as SGHTS and CDR2 as YDEGEE. V was clipped by 0 bases and J by 8 bases, with 2 bases between them. This CDR3 comprises 10 residues. For the CDR3, the DNA is TGTGCCAGCAGCTTGGGGGGCTACACCTTC. This sequence encodes CASSLGGYTF.

J is TRBJ2-5 and V is TRBV4-3; D not resolved. V was cut by 1 base and J by 2 bases, with 11 bases left in between. Germline CDR1 and CDR2: LGHNA and YSLEER. The CDR3 consists of 15 residues. The CDR3 DNA is TGCGCCAGCAGCCAAGGACTGGGTTGGCAAGAGACCCAGTACTTC. Its translation is CASSQGLGWQETQYF.

This clone has only one observation. The chain joins TRBV5-1 to TRBJ2-7, with 8 positions matching TRBD1. Looked up from germline, CDR1 is SGHRS and CDR2 is YFSETQ. V trimming: 2 bases; J trimming: 0 bases; junction bases outside the gene matches: 16. CDR3 length: 19 residues. The CDR3: CASSFPSGGGTGSSYEQYF. CDR3 coding DNA: TGCGCCAGCAGCTTTCCCTCAGGGGGCGGGACGGGGAGCTCCTACGAGCAGTACTTC.

The J gene is TRBJ1-5, the V gene TRBV5-6, with 8 bases identical to TRBD1. Germline V gene data show CDR1 as SGHDT and CDR2 as YYEEEE. This CDR3 has 17 residues. With V trimmed by 4 bases and J by 3 bases, 12 bases remained unmatched. CDR3 coding DNA: TGTGCCAGCAGCGGGGGCCGGGACAGGATTAACAATCAGCCCCAGCATTTT. It encodes CASSGGRDRINNQPQHF.

This clone is medium-sized (0.01 to 0.1%). The chain uses TRBV19 and TRBJ2-7; D may be TRBD1 or TRBD2 (5 bases each). The CDR3 sequence is 12 residues long. CDR1 and CDR2 (germline): LNHDA, SQIVND (reference sequence). V was trimmed by 3 bases and J by 7 bases, leaving 10 bases between them. CDR3 bases: TGTGCCAGTAGTATTGGGACCGTGGAGCAGTACTTC. As protein: CASSIGTVEQYF.

J is TRBJ1-2 and V is TRBV7-6, with D possibly matching TRBD1 (5 bases). CDR3 length: 15 residues. Germline CDR1 and CDR2: SGHVS and FNYEAQ. Trimming left V 1 base short and J 4 bases short, with 13 bases between. CDR3 sequence reads: CASSLGSRQPYGYTF. CDR3 nucleotides: TGTGCCAGCAGCTTAGGTTCGCGACAGCCCTATGGCTACACCTTC.